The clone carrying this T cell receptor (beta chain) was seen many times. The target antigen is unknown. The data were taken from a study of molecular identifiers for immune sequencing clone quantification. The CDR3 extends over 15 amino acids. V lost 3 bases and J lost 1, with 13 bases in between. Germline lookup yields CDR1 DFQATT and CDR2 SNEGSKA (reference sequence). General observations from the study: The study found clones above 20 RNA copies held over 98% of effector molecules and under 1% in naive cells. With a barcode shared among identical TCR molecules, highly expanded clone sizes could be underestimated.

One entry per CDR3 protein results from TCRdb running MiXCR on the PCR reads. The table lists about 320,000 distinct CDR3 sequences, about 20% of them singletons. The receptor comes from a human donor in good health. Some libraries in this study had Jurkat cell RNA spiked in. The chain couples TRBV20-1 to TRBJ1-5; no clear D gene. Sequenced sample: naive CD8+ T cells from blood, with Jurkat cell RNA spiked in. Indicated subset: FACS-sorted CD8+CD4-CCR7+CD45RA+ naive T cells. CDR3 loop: CSASDPTASNQPQHF. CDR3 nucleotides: TGCAGTGCTAGCGACCCCACGGCAAGCAATCAGCCCCAGCATTTT.